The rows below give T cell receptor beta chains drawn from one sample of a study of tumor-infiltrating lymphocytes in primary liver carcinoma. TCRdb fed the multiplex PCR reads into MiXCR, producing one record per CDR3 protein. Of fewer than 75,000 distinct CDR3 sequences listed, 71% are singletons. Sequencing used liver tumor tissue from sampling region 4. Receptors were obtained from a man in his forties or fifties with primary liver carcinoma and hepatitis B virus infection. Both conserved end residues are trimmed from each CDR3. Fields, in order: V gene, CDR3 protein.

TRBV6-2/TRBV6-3,ASIYPRTGPVNTEAF
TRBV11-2,ASSLEWRADTEAF
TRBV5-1,ASSLKRLTDGTDTQY
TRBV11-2,ASSRGMAGVFTQTF
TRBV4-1,ASSQAGGSYGYT
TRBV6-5,AVSGPTNYGYT
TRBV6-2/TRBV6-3,AGTPVPMSNQPQH
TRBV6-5,AGRKFSNKPQH
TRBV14,ASILRGTGTAYEQY
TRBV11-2,TSSQTTGGRQETQY
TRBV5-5,ASSLVPREDTQY
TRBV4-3,ANSSELPAPNTGELF
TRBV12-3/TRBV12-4,AIRSTETQY
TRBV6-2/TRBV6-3,ASRGGGYAYT
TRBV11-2,PSSFEGSNTEELF
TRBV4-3,ASSQGASNQPQH
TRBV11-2,VSSLGGATSIDTQY
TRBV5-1,ASNLTGLTPDTQY
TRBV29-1,SLLDSEAF
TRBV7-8,SSGVSFEQF
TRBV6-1,VSSLTETTNYGYT
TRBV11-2,ASSLAPVRGSSGNTIY
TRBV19,VSSMTPGGYQPQH
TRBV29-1,SVVGRGVLGGTQY
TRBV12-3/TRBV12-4,ASSRRITEAL
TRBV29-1,SVLGLGVTNEQF
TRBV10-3,AISESSKGGKDTQY
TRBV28,ASTTPGQGMYEQY
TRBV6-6,ASSPPTGARSSYNQY
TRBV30,AWSVDSLAGGRNGINEQF
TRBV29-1,SVKGNGELL
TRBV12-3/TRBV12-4,VSSSRLAGMGEQF
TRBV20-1,SARDGRGRASGELF
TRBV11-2,VSSLHGANTGELF
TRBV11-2,ASSLVLNAEAF
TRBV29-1,SVEGQGRETQY
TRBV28,DSSEGPGRAYEQY
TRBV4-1,ASNLGQGGVGVQF
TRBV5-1,ASSLMDGSSETQY
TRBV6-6,ASSYSSGFSETQY
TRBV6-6,PSSPQETQY
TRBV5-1,ASSLGVHTDMQY
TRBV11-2,AFRFQQGEQY
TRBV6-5,ASSFSGLAGVGDTQY
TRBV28,ASSPGQDYEQY
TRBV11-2,ASSFVTGAQYEQY
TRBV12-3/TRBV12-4,ASSIVNNQPQH
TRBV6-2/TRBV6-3,IISYEVPYEQY
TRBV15,ATSRDFHRGLTDTQY
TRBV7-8,ASNLSYKQY
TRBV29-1,SVLDRSSGNTIY
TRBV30,AWGKTDNQPQH
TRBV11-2,ASNPSRGLVNTEAF
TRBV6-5,ASSYAGLNTDTQY
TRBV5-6,ASSFRGTGFYGQY